Listed below are T cell receptor beta chains from one sample, sequenced in a study of blood T cell repertoires in COVID-19. Sequencing used immunoSEQ multiplex PCR; TCRdb keeps in-frame clones, though not all of them. The table records roughly 140,000 clones, about nine tenths of them present only once. The specimen sequenced was peripheral blood. These TCRs come from a woman older than 75 with acute or convalescent COVID-19. Each CDR3 is given with its conserved first and last residue. The D gene is left open where the match is weak. Expanded clones are given a class, and other clones once, few, many or no size at all.

D gene | J gene | V gene | clone size | CDR3 length | CDR3 DNA | CDR3 protein
TRBD1 | TRBJ1-6 | TRBV5-1 | NA | 14 | TGCGCCAGCAGTACACAGGGGGCGGATTCACCCCTCCACTTT | CASSTQGADSPLHF
TRBD1 | TRBJ1-2 | TRBV19 | NA | 13 | TGTGCCAGTCAAAGGGGGCAGAACTATGGCTACACCTTC | CASQRGQNYGYTF
NA | TRBJ1-5 | TRBV5-8 | NA | 12 | TGTGCCAGCAGCTTGAGGGGGAAGCCCCAGCATTTT | CASSLRGKPQHF
TRBD2 | TRBJ2-1 | TRBV5-1 | NA | 15 | TGCGCCAGCGCCCAAGCGGGGACCTCCTACAATGAGCAGTTCTTC | CASAQAGTSYNEQFF
NA | TRBJ1-1 | TRBV7-2 | NA | 13 | TGTGCCAGCAGCCCGGACCGGAGGACTGAAGCTTTCTTT | CASSPDRRTEAFF
NA | TRBJ1-1 | TRBV6-6 | NA | 17 | TGTGCCAGCAGTCCCTTGAGGGGCTCACGCGGGGACACTGAAGCTTTCTTT | CASSPLRGSRGDTEAFF
NA | TRBJ2-7 | TRBV12-3/TRBV12-4 | NA | 13 | TGTGCCAGCAGTTTAGATCAGGGTTTGAAGCAGTACTTC | CASSLDQGLKQYF
NA | TRBJ1-1 | TRBV5-1 | NA | 14 | TGCGCCAGCAGCTTGAACAGGGAATATACTGAAGCTTTCTTT | CASSLNREYTEAFF
TRBD1 | TRBJ1-3 | TRBV11-2 | few | 15 | TGTGCCAGCAGCTCGCCGACAGGGCGAGGAAACACCATATATTTT | CASSSPTGRGNTIYF
NA | TRBJ2-3 | TRBV7-6 | NA | 15 | TGTGCCAGCAGCTTAAGGCAGACTAGCACAGATACGCAGTATTTT | CASSLRQTSTDTQYF
TRBD1 | TRBJ1-2 | TRBV6-2/TRBV6-3 | NA | 16 | TGTGCCAGCAGTGACACTCGGACAGGACCCAACTATGGCTACACCTTC | CASSDTRTGPNYGYTF
NA | TRBJ1-2 | TRBV11-3 | NA | 15 | TGTGCCAGCAGCAGTGGGGCTACGGCTAACTATGGCTACACCTTC | CASSSGATANYGYTF
NA | TRBJ2-7 | TRBV7-8 | NA | 15 | TGTGCCAGCAGCTTAGCCTTACAGGGCCAATACGAGCAGTACTTC | CASSLALQGQYEQYF
TRBD1 | TRBJ1-1 | TRBV5-1 | NA | 16 | TGCGCCAGCAGCTTGGACCACTGGACAGGGGGCACTGAAGCTTTCTTT | CASSLDHWTGGTEAFF
NA | TRBJ2-6 | TRBV6-2/TRBV6-3 | NA | 18 | TGTGCCAGCAGTTCAGGACAGAAGCCATTCTCTGGGGCCAACGTCCTGACTTTC | CASSSGQKPFSGANVLTF
TRBD2 | TRBJ2-5 | TRBV5-4 | NA | 17 | TGTGCCAGCAGCCCGGGGACTAGCGGGGGGGCCATAGAGACCCAGTACTTC | CASSPGTSGGAIETQYF
TRBD1 | TRBJ2-3 | TRBV29-1 | NA | 14 | TGCAGCGCTGACGGGACAGGGGGCACAGATACGCAGTATTTT | CSADGTGGTDTQYF
TRBD2 | TRBJ2-3 | TRBV5-1 | NA | 14 | TGCGCCAGCAGCTCAGGACTAGTGACAGATACGCAGTATTTT | CASSSGLVTDTQYF
NA | TRBJ2-2 | TRBV4-1 | NA | 13 | TGCGCCAGCAGCCAAGACCCCAGCGGGGAGCTGTTTTTT | CASSQDPSGELFF
TRBD1 | TRBJ2-7 | TRBV2 | NA | 13 | TGTGCCAGTTGCCGGGACAGGTCCTACGAGCAGTACTTC | CASCRDRSYEQYF
TRBD1 | TRBJ1-1 | TRBV5-1 | NA | 12 | TGCGCCAGCAGCTTAGACAGGGTTGAAGCTTTCTTT | CASSLDRVEAFF
TRBD2 | TRBJ2-5 | TRBV7-2 | NA | 15 | TGTGCCAGCAGCTTACCGGGGGGAAGCCAAGAGACCCAGTACTTC | CASSLPGGSQETQYF
NA | TRBJ2-1 | TRBV7-2 | NA | 14 | TGTGCCAGCAGCTTATCGGTGGGGGGGCGTGAGCAGTTCTTC | CASSLSVGGREQFF
NA | TRBJ1-6 | TRBV5-1 | NA | 16 | TGCGCCAGCAGCTTGGCCACGGACTCGGGAAATTCACCCCTCCACTTT | CASSLATDSGNSPLHF
NA | TRBJ1-2 | TRBV18 | NA | 15 | TGTGCCAGCTCACCGGATATACAGGGAATAGAGGGCTACACCTTC | CASSPDIQGIEGYTF
TRBD1 | TRBJ1-2 | TRBV7-2 | few | 14 | TGTGCCAGCAGCTCGGGGACAGGCAACTATGGCTACACCTTC | CASSSGTGNYGYTF
TRBD1 | TRBJ1-5 | TRBV30 | NA | 16 | TGTGCCTGGAGTCCCTGGACAGGGTTAAGCAATCAGCCCCAGCATTTT | CAWSPWTGLSNQPQHF
NA | TRBJ1-2 | TRBV5-1 | NA | 16 | TGCGCCAGCAGCTTGAACAGGCCTACTATAAACTATGGCTACACCTTC | CASSLNRPTINYGYTF
TRBD1 | TRBJ1-2 | TRBV9 | NA | 13 | TGTGCCAGCAGTCAGGGGGCGAACTATGGCTACACCTTC | CASSQGANYGYTF
NA | TRBJ1-1 | TRBV5-1 | NA | 14 | TGCGCCAGCAGCTTGATTGGCGGGATCTCTGAAGCTTTCTTT | CASSLIGGISEAFF
NA | TRBJ1-1 | TRBV5-1 | NA | 16 | TGCGCCAGCAGCTTGAGGGCAGGGAGGGCGAACACTGAAGCTTTCTTT | CASSLRAGRANTEAFF
TRBD1 | TRBJ1-1 | TRBV9 | NA | 15 | TGTGCCAGCAGCGTAGGGGGACAGGGTTACACTGAAGCTTTCTTT | CASSVGGQGYTEAFF
NA | TRBJ2-5 | TRBV5-5 | once | 15 | TGTGCCAGCAGCTCCCCGACAGGTTTAACAGAGACCCAGTACTTC | CASSSPTGLTETQYF
NA | TRBJ1-2 | TRBV28 | NA | 9 | TGTGCCAGCGGGGCCGGCTACACCTTC | CASGAGYTF
TRBD1 | TRBJ1-3 | TRBV5-1 | NA | 21 | TGCGCCAGCAGCTTGGTTATGATTACCGGACAGGGGGCAAACTCTGGAAACACCATATATTTT | CASSLVMITGQGANSGNTIYF
TRBD1 | TRBJ2-7 | TRBV6-2/TRBV6-3 | NA | 18 | TGTGCCAGCAGTTACTTCCGACAGGGGCGCCTCCAGGACTACGAGCAGTACTTC | CASSYFRQGRLQDYEQYF
TRBD1 | TRBJ1-2 | TRBV7-9 | NA | 13 | TGTGCCAGCCCCCAGGGGACAGGGGAAGGCTACACCTTC | CASPQGTGEGYTF
NA | TRBJ1-2 | TRBV3-1/TRBV3-2 | NA | 18 | TGTGCCAGCAGCCAGGGGGGGGCCACAGGGACTACTAACTATGGCTACACCTTC | CASSQGGATGTTNYGYTF
NA | TRBJ1-2 | TRBV10-3 | NA | 13 | TGTGCCATCAGTGAGTCGGCAGGGGTTGGCTACACCTTC | CAISESAGVGYTF
NA | TRBJ2-1 | TRBV9 | NA | 16 | TGTGCCAGCAGCGTAGCTCTCCGGGGGGAGGGGGATGAGCAGTTCTTC | CASSVALRGEGDEQFF
TRBD1 | TRBJ1-2 | TRBV29-1 | NA | 12 | TGCAGCGTACGCGGGACAGGGGAAGGCTACACCTTC | CSVRGTGEGYTF
TRBD2 | TRBJ2-7 | TRBV10-3 | NA | 15 | TGTGCCATCAGTGATCCTAGCGGGGGGTCCTACGAGCAGTACTTC | CAISDPSGGSYEQYF
NA | TRBJ2-2 | TRBV5-4 | NA | 15 | TGTGCCAGCTCAGGACCAGGGACGAACACCGGGGAGCTGTTTTTT | CASSGPGTNTGELFF
TRBD2 | TRBJ2-1 | TRBV7-8 | NA | 18 | TGTGCCAGCAGCTTAAAACCGGTAGCGGGGGGGCACTACAATGAGCAGTTCTTC | CASSLKPVAGGHYNEQFF
TRBD1 | TRBJ2-5 | TRBV19 | NA | 16 | TGTGCCAGTAGTATTCCCCTGACAGGGGGCCAAGAGACCCAGTACTTC | CASSIPLTGGQETQYF
TRBD2 | TRBJ2-5 | TRBV6-5 | NA | 14 | TGTGCCAGCAGTCGCGGACTAGCTGAGGAGACCCAGTACTTC | CASSRGLAEETQYF
TRBD1 | TRBJ1-1 | TRBV3-1/TRBV3-2 | once | 15 | TGTGCCAGCAGCCATAGACAGGGAATGAACACTGAAGCTTTCTTT | CASSHRQGMNTEAFF
NA | TRBJ2-1 | TRBV29-1 | NA | 13 | TGCAGCGTTGAAGATCAGTCCTACAATGAGCAGTTCTTC | CSVEDQSYNEQFF
TRBD1 | TRBJ1-5 | TRBV19 | NA | 16 | TGTGCCAGTAGTATAGGTGCCCGACAGGGGCGACAGCCCCAGCATTTT | CASSIGARQGRQPQHF
NA | TRBJ1-6 | TRBV6-6 | NA | 15 | TGTGCCAGCAGTTACGACAGTAAACCTAATTCACCCCTCCACTTT | CASSYDSKPNSPLHF
TRBD2 | TRBJ2-1 | TRBV11-2 | few | 15 | TGTGCCAGCAGCTTGGGGACTAGCGGGGCGAATGAGCAGTTCTTC | CASSLGTSGANEQFF
NA | TRBJ1-1 | TRBV5-1 | NA | 13 | TGCGCCAGCAGCGCGACAGGAAACACTGAAGCTTTCTTT | CASSATGNTEAFF
NA | TRBJ1-2 | TRBV9 | NA | 15 | TGTGCCAGCAGCAACCACAGGGTTAATCACTATGGCTACACCTTC | CASSNHRVNHYGYTF
TRBD1 | TRBJ2-7 | TRBV2 | NA | 17 | TGTGCCAGCAGTCAACGCACAGGGGGCCCTGCTACCTACGAGCAGTACTTC | CASSQRTGGPATYEQYF
TRBD1 | TRBJ2-7 | TRBV5-1 | NA | 15 | TGCGCCAGCAGCGACTATCCCGGGACAGGCGGGGAGCAGTACTTC | CASSDYPGTGGEQYF
NA | TRBJ1-2 | TRBV29-1 | NA | 13 | TGCAGCGTTGTGCTAGCCCCTAACTATGGCTACACCTTC | CSVVLAPNYGYTF
NA | TRBJ1-5 | TRBV19 | NA | 15 | TGTGCCAGTAGATTTTCCAGGCCTGGCAATCAGCCCCAGCATTTT | CASRFSRPGNQPQHF
NA | TRBJ2-2 | TRBV6-5 | NA | 14 | TGTGCCAGCAGACCACAGGCTTGGACCGGGGAGCTGTTTTTT | CASRPQAWTGELFF
TRBD1 | TRBJ1-2 | TRBV19 | NA | 15 | TGTGCCAGTAGTATAAGGACAGGAGGGAATTATGGCTACACCTTC | CASSIRTGGNYGYTF
NA | TRBJ1-6 | TRBV19 | NA | 14 | TGTGCCAGTAGCCCTCACGGGGGTAATTCACCCCTCCACTTT | CASSPHGGNSPLHF